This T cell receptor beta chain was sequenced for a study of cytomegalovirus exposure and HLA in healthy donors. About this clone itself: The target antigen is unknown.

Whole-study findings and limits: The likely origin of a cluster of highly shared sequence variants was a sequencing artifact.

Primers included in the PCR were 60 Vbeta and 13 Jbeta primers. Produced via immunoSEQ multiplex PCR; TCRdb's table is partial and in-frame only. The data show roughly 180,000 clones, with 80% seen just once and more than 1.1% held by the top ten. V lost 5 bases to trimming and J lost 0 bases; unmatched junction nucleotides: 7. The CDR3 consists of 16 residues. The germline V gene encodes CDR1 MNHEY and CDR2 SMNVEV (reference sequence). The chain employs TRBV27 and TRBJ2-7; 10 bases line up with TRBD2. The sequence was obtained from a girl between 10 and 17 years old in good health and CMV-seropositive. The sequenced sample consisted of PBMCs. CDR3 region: CASSLNPSGSSYEQYF. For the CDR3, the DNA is TGTGCCAGCAGTCTGAACCCTAGCGGGAGCTCCTACGAGCAGTACTTC.